The T cell receptor beta chain under discussion was sequenced for a study of shared clonotypes between healthy human individuals. Study-wide findings and caveats: Clonotypes shared by all four donors outscored non-shared clonotypes in generation probability.

The CDR3 sequence is 13 residues long. J was trimmed by 7 bases and V by 2 bases; bases with no gene match: 5. CDR1 SGHVS and CDR2 FQNEAQ come from the germline V gene. The authors distributed each subset's genomic DNA evenly over several immunoSEQ plates. Repertoires were generated with immunoSEQ multiplex PCR, while TCRdb's copy carries only in-frame clones and drops some. The data show millions of clones, with 85% to 95% seen just once and roughly 0.13% held by the top ten. Each donor was a Caucasian adult residing in Nashville, Tennessee. Only one count was recorded for this clone. Its antigen is not identified. Distinct nucleotide sequences in the sample also encode this CDR3.

This clonotype was sampled from a man aged 18 to 30 in good health. V is TRBV7-8 and J is TRBJ2-7; 7 bases match TRBD2. Sequenced input: naive CD4+ T cells sorted from blood. Specified subset: CD45RA+ positively selected. CDR3 loop: CASSLRLAGEQYF. For the CDR3, the DNA is TGTGCCAGCAGCTTACGACTAGCAGGAGAGCAGTACTTC.